The 8 T cell receptor beta chains given below trace back to one sample, sequenced in a study of T cell repertoires in cytomegalovirus infection (dated by TCRdb to about 2019). Sequencing was carried out with an Illumina HiSeq 1500. Using fastp trimming at Q25 and MiXCR clonotype assembly, TCRdb reanalyzed the public sequencing data and kept in-frame beta chains. Merged by CDR3 protein, the rows form single entries marked with the most common genes and DNA. The sample yields just under 550,000 distinct CDR3 sequences; around a quarter were counted once. About 13% of the sample goes to the ten largest clones. What was sequenced was PBMCs. Every receptor here comes from a human donor in good health (CMV status not recorded). Some clones in this sample may be carry-over from other donors' samples.

The J gene is TRBJ2-7, the V gene TRBV10-3; D is unclear. This CDR3 spans 16 amino acids. The V gene lost 10 bases and the J gene lost 1 base, with 23 bases spanning the gap. Germline values: CDR1 ENHRY, CDR2 SYGVKD. This CDR3 is CATHPGRADRSYEQYF. CDR3 DNA: TGTGCCACCCACCCTGGGCGAGCCGACCGATCCTACGAGCAGTACTTC.

This clonotype was recorded a few times. V usage is TRBV28 and J usage is TRBJ2-7; TRBD1 matches 7 bases. Trimming took 6 bases from V and 1 from J; bases not matched to a gene: 9. CDR1 MDHEN and CDR2 SYDVKM come from the germline V gene. This CDR3 spans 15 amino acids. CDR3 protein: CASSPHRGGSYEQYF. The CDR3 DNA sequence: TGTGCCAGCAGCCCGCACAGGGGCGGATCCTACGAGCAGTACTTC.

A single count supports this clonotype. The chain has TRBV29-1 and TRBJ1-3; D unresolved. In germline, CDR1 is SQVTM, CDR2 ANQGSEA. The CDR3 contains 13 residues. The CDR3 coding sequence is TGCAGGGGAGCTGACAACTCTGGAAACACCATATATTTT. Amino acids: CRGADNSGNTIYF.

This clonotype has a handful of counts. The chain links TRBV7-2 to TRBJ2-5; D is perhaps TRBD2 (5 bases). This CDR3 contains 16 residues. Germline V gene sequence: CDR1 SGHTA, CDR2 FQGNSA. Trimming took 6 bases from V and 7 from J, leaving 24 bases between them. The CDR3 loop is CASSFSDVGSWGTQYF. CDR3 nucleotides: TGTGCCAGCAGTTTCTCGGACGTGGGGAGTTGGGGGACCCAGTACTTC.

The gene calls are TRBV14 and TRBJ1-2, with a weak D call TRBD1 (6 bases). CDR3 length: 13 amino acids. The ends were cut back, 4 bases at V and 5 bases at J, with 11 bases in the middle. Germline V gene data show CDR1 as SGHDN and CDR2 as FVKESK. The CDR3 loop is CASSRRTEYGYTF. The CDR3 region has the DNA TGTGCCAGCAGCCGTCGGACAGAGTATGGCTACACCTTC.

This clonotype was counted a few times. V usage is TRBV28 and J usage is TRBJ2-2, with 8 bases that match TRBD2. The length of the CDR3 is 17 residues. J lost 6 bases, V lost 4 bases, and 13 bases had no gene match. The V gene's germline CDR1 is MDHEN and CDR2 SYDVKM. The CDR3: CASSYLITGGAAGELFF. The DNA of the CDR3 is TGTGCCAGCAGTTACCTGATTACGGGAGGGGCGGCCGGGGAGCTGTTTTTT.

The chain uses TRBV9 and TRBJ1-3; no clear D. V gave up 4 bases and J gave up 0 bases, with 11 bases separating them. The CDR3 runs to 15 residues. From germline, CDR1 is SGDLS and CDR2 YYNGEE. CDR3 coding DNA: TGTGCCAGCAGCCCGGGGAGTGACTCTGGAAACACCATATATTTT. This gives the protein CASSPGSDSGNTIYF.

V and J are TRBV6-2 or TRBV6-3 and TRBJ2-2; no firm D call. CDR3 length: 12 residues. Trimming cost V 11 bases and J 6 bases, with 13 bases left between them. Germline CDR1 and CDR2: MNHEY and SVGEGT. The CDR3 spells CACSDYAGELFF. DNA of the CDR3: TGTGCCTGCTCGGATTACGCCGGGGAGCTGTTTTTT.